This TCR beta chain is from a study of human T cells and chemical hapten exposure. This clonotype was picked up many times. Antigen specificity is unknown. The time point here: patch test 1, 2 weeks after DPC sensitization. Treatment meaning: therapeutic diphenylcyclopropenone sensitization with weekly scalp DPC. Whole-study findings and limits: Expanded TCRs clustered into significantly more large CDR3 similarity groups than controls, the analysis revealed.

In the original analysis: Ranging from roughly 23,224 to 690,600, TCR counts per sample had a median value of around 91,000. TCRdb ran MiXCR on the RACE reads and lists one entry per CDR3 protein. Clone size and V and J calls follow TCRdb, not the original study. The sample lists tens of thousands of distinct CDR3 sequences, 10% occurring once. The germline V gene encodes CDR1 SEHNR and CDR2 FQNEAQ (reference sequence). Losses at the gene ends were 5 bases for V and 4 bases for J; bases not matched to a gene: 8. The CDR3 length is 15 residues. V usage is TRBV7-9 and J usage is TRBJ2-7; TRBD2 aligns across 10 bases. The sample here was whole blood, taken in connection with sensitization to the hapten diphenylcyclopropenone (DPC). The TCR comes from a man aged 40-55 years with alopecia areata. Some clones in this sample may be carry-over from other donors' samples. CDR3 in DNA: TGTGCCAGCAGCGCGAGCGGGAGGGGAAGGTACGAGCAGTACTTC. Amino acid sequence: CASSASGRGRYEQYF.